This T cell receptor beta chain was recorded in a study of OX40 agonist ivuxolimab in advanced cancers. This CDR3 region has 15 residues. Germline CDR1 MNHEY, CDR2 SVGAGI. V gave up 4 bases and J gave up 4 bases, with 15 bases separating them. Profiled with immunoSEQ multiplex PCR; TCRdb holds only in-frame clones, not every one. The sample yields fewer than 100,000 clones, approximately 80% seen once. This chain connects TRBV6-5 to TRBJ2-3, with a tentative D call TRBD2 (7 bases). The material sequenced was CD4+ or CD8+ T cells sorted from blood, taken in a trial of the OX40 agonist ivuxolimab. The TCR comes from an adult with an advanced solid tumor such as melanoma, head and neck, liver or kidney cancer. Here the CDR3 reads CASSSRGRESDTQYF. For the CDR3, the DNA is TGTGCCAGCAGTTCCCGGGGGCGGGAGTCAGATACGCAGTATTTT.